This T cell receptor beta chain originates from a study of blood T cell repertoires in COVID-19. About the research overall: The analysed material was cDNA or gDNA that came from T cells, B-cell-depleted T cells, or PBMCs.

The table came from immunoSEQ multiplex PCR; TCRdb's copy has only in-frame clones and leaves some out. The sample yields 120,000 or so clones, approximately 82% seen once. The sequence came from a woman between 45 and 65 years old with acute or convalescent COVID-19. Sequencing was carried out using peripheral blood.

As DNA, the CDR3 is TGTGCCAGCAGTTCGCCAGTCTATGGCTACACCTTC. Its translation: CASSSPVYGYTF. The chain joins TRBV28 to TRBJ1-2; no clear D gene. The CDR3 runs 12 residues. Trimming cost V 4 bases and J 4 bases, with 7 bases left between them. The germline V gene has CDR1 MDHEN and CDR2 SYDVKM.